The text below deals with one T cell receptor (beta chain). Assay: immunoSEQ multiplex PCR; the TCRdb copy retains only in-frame clones and omits some. The table includes fewer than 50,000 clones, approximately 90% detected once. There are 14 residues in the CDR3. V trimming: 10 bases; J trimming: 7 bases; junction bases outside the gene matches: 16. The data were obtained in a study of blood T cell repertoires in COVID-19. Seattle enrolled patients during active infection and tracked them longitudinally. Source material: peripheral blood. The chain combines TRBV23-1 with TRBJ2-7; 7 nucleotides agree with TRBD1. TRBV23-1 is noted as an ORF with a role that remains uncertain. The sequence was obtained from a man in his 60s with COVID-19, enrolled during active disease. The CDR3 region is CANLRGPLPGEQYF. The CDR3 DNA reads TGCGCCAACCTAAGGGGGCCCCTCCCTGGGGAGCAGTACTTC.